This paragraph reports one T cell receptor (beta chain). Aged 18 to 65, the patients had hyperthyroidism that was newly diagnosed and had lasted under 2 months. Fresh peripheral blood, roughly 10 ml, was the source of the PBMCs. These data originate in a study of T cells in Graves' hyperthyroidism and ophthalmopathy. The germline CDR1 and CDR2 sequences are SGDLS and YYNGEE. V lost 4 bases and J lost 6, with 14 bases in between. The CDR3 length is 15 residues. Amplification of TCR beta CDR3 regions was performed using RNA transcripts as template. A first-round RT-PCR of the TCR CDR3 used the HTBI primer set. TCRdb reanalysed the multiplex PCR reads using MiXCR and keeps one entry per CDR3 protein. The sample contains approximately 710,000 distinct CDR3 sequences, around a sixth of which appear only once.

This TCR was recovered from a middle-aged man with Graves' hyperthyroidism. Sequenced input: blood. This chain links TRBV9 with TRBJ1-6; D remains ambiguous. The CDR3 region is CASSPRKEFNSPLHF. The CDR3 DNA reads TGTGCCAGCAGCCCCCGTAAAGAGTTTAATTCACCCCTCCACTTT.